One and the same sample provided the 27 T cell receptor beta chains below, sequenced in a study of cytomegalovirus exposure and HLA in healthy donors. Primers for the PCR totalled 60 Vbeta and 13 Jbeta. Some clones are missing from TCRdb's copy, which holds only in-frame ones; the method was immunoSEQ multiplex PCR. There are about 110,000 clones in the sample; around 80% occur only once, and under 15% lies in the top ten. The specimen was PBMCs. The receptors were sampled from a man aged 25-40 years in good health and CMV-seropositive.

On this clone itself: Mismatch with germline at one junction end may stem from a read error. The rearrangement joins TRBV10-3 to TRBJ1-6, with D uncertain. This CDR3 contains 15 residues. Looked up from germline, CDR1 is ENHRY and CDR2 is SYGVKD. The CDR3 coding sequence is TGTGCCATCAGTGAGGGTGGAAACTATAATTCGCCCCTCCACTTT. This codes for CAISEGGNYNSPLHF.

This chain uses TRBV9 with TRBJ2-7, with TRBD1 identical over 7 bases. This CDR3 has 16 amino acids. In germline, CDR1 is SGDLS, CDR2 YYNGEE. V dropped 3 bases and J dropped 0; count of bases not matched to a gene: 9. The CDR3 spells CASSDKGTARSYEQYF. CDR3 in DNA: TGTGCCAGCAGCGACAAAGGGACAGCTCGCTCCTACGAGCAGTACTTC.

The chain has TRBV4-2 and TRBJ1-2, with D tentatively TRBD1 (6 bases). This CDR3 spans 12 amino acids. V dropped 7 bases and J dropped 6 bases, with 12 bases sitting between them. Germline assignment: CDR1 LGHNA and CDR2 YNFKEQ. The CDR3 protein is CASTPGGHGYTF. CDR3 nucleotides: TGTGCCAGCACCCCGGGGGGGCATGGCTACACCTTC.

This chain uses TRBV5-4 with TRBJ2-3; TRBD2 matches at 16 bases. Germline V gives CDR1 SGHNT, CDR2 YYREEE (reference sequence). The junction had 8 bases not matched to a gene; V was cut back by 4 bases and J by 6 bases. The CDR3 totals 17 residues. The chain's CDR3 is CASSPGTSGGAVDTQYF. DNA for the CDR3: TGTGCCAGCAGCCCAGGGACTAGCGGGGGGGCCGTGGATACGCAGTATTTT.

The V gene is TRBV30, the J gene TRBJ2-5, with a possible D match to TRBD1 (6 bases). V was shortened by 1 base and J by 2 bases, with 8 bases between the two germline ends. Germline V gives CDR1 GTSNPN, CDR2 SVGIG (reference sequence). The CDR3 has 13 residues. The CDR3 DNA reads as TGTGCCTGGAGTGGACAGGCGCAAGAGACCCAGTACTTC. Its protein is CAWSGQAQETQYF.

The chain couples TRBV27 to TRBJ2-7, with a weak D call TRBD2 (5 bases). Looked up from germline, CDR1 is MNHEY and CDR2 is SMNVEV (reference sequence). The V and J ends lost 5 bases and 2 bases respectively, with 13 bases between them. This CDR3 contains 14 residues. The CDR3 DNA is TGTGCCAGCAGTCCCCGAGGGATCACCTACGAGCAGTACTTC. It is translated as CASSPRGITYEQYF.

The gene calls are TRBV28 and TRBJ1-6; D possibly corresponds to TRBD1 (6 bases). The germline V gene has CDR1 MDHEN and CDR2 SYDVKM. This CDR3 contains 16 residues. Trimming took 6 bases from V and 7 from J, leaving 19 bases between them. The CDR3 sequence is CASSAGTPGENSPLHF. In DNA form, the CDR3 reads TGTGCCAGCAGCGCCGGGACACCGGGCGAGAATTCACCCCTCCACTTT.

The chain uses TRBV4-3 and TRBJ2-7; 13 nucleotides align to TRBD2. Germline CDR1 and CDR2: LGHNA and YSLEER. Trimming cost V 0 bases and J 5 bases; bases outside gene matches: 4. This CDR3 spans 16 amino acids. The CDR3 is CASSQDTSGGEDEQYF. The CDR3 DNA sequence: TGCGCCAGCAGCCAAGATACTAGCGGGGGGGAAGACGAGCAGTACTTC.

V usage is TRBV7-2 and J usage is TRBJ1-3, with 8 positions matching TRBD1. With 4 bases clipped from V and 2 bases from J, the junction kept 10 bases outside the gene matches. CDR3 length: 17 residues. CDR1 and CDR2 from the germline V gene are SGHTA and FQGNSA. The CDR3 is CASSYTSRTGPGNTIYF. CDR3 DNA sequence: TGTGCCAGCAGCTACACCTCCCGGACAGGGCCTGGAAACACCATATATTTT.

The V gene is TRBV5-1, the J gene TRBJ2-5; the D gene is possibly TRBD1 (6 bases). The germline V and J ends were trimmed by 2 bases and 1 base, with 15 bases remaining between them. This CDR3 contains 16 residues. Germline CDR1 reads SGHRS; CDR2 reads YFSETQ. CDR3 loop: CASSFAGDSGQETQYF. The CDR3 DNA sequence: TGCGCCAGCAGCTTTGCAGGGGATTCGGGCCAAGAGACCCAGTACTTC.

This clone was seen only a few times. The V call is TRBV19, the J call TRBJ2-7; 8 positions match TRBD1. The CDR3 sequence is 14 residues long. Losses at the gene ends were 6 bases for V and 2 bases for J; bases not matched to a gene: 6. Germline values: CDR1 LNHDA, CDR2 SQIVND (reference sequence). The CDR3 DNA sequence: TGTGCCAGTAGGGCGACAGGGGAGGCCTACGAGCAGTACTTC. Its protein is CASRATGEAYEQYF.

The chain is built from TRBV4-1 and TRBJ1-2, with D perhaps TRBD1 (5 bases). Germline V lookup: CDR1 MGHRA, CDR2 YSYEKL. Trimming removed 0 bases at V and 1 base at J, with 12 bases between. The CDR3 has 16 amino acids. The CDR3 protein is CASSQEGGLLNYGYTF. In nucleotides, the CDR3 is TGCGCCAGCAGCCAAGAGGGGGGACTACTTAACTATGGCTACACCTTC.

The chain combines TRBV19 with TRBJ1-2; no definite D call. V was cut by 3 bases and J by 2 bases, with 10 bases left in between. The CDR3 spans 14 residues. Germline values: CDR1 LNHDA, CDR2 SQIVND (reference sequence). The CDR3 nucleotides are TGTGCCAGTAGTATGTTTGGCGGAAACTATGGCTACACCTTC. This gives the protein CASSMFGGNYGYTF.

The chain is built from TRBV28 and TRBJ1-1; TRBD1 matches at 8 bases. The J segment lost 4 bases and the V segment lost 10 bases, leaving 5 bases of the junction unmatched. This CDR3 has 12 residues. Germline V lookup: CDR1 MDHEN, CDR2 SYDVKM. The CDR3 region is CATLQGGTEAFF. CDR3 nucleotides: TGTGCCACCCTACAGGGGGGCACTGAAGCTTTCTTT.

The chain carries TRBV11-2 and TRBJ2-7; D is possibly TRBD1 (5 bases). V was pared by 5 bases and J by 6 bases, with 20 bases between. The germline V gene encodes CDR1 SGHAT and CDR2 FQNNGV. CDR3 length: 15 amino acids. The CDR3 DNA reads TGTGCCAGCAGCGTACCCCAACGAATCACAGGCGAGCAGTACTTC. It yields the protein CASSVPQRITGEQYF.

J is TRBJ2-7 and V is TRBV7-8, with 10 positions matching TRBD1. From germline, CDR1 is SGHVS and CDR2 FQNEAQ. Trimming at V came to 4 bases and at J to 6 bases, leaving 12 bases not matched to a gene. This CDR3 comprises 16 residues. The CDR3 nucleotides are TGTGCCAGCAGCTCCCAGCTCCGACAGGGGGCGGGCGAGCAGTACTTC. Translation gives CASSSQLRQGAGEQYF. The whole variable domain, remainder taken from reference TRBV7-8 and TRBJ2-7, is GAGVSQSPRYKVAKRGQDVALRCDPISGHVSLFWYQQALGQGPEFLTYFQNEAQLDKSGLPSDRFFAERPEGSVSTLKIQRTQQEDSAVYLCASSSQLRQGAGEQYFGPGTRLTVT.

This chain uses TRBV28 with TRBJ1-4, with TRBD1 identical over 10 bases. J gave up 7 bases and V 0 bases, and 2 bases lay outside the gene matches. Germline CDR1 reads MDHEN; CDR2 reads SYDVKM. The CDR3 has 15 amino acids. The CDR3 DNA reads TGTGCCAGCAGTTTATGGGGGACAGGGGTTGAAAAACTGTTTTTT. This gives the protein CASSLWGTGVEKLFF.

This sequence joins TRBV7-2 and TRBJ2-7; possibly TRBD2 for D (7 bases). The V gene lost 5 bases and the J gene lost 6 bases, with 23 bases spanning the gap. This CDR3 has 16 residues. Germline V gene lookup returns CDR1 SGHTA and CDR2 FQGNSA. CDR3 loop: CASSLQPGGSTAEQYF. The CDR3 DNA is TGTGCCAGCAGCCTACAACCGGGGGGCTCAACCGCCGAGCAGTACTTC.

This CDR3 reads CASSYSRLAGANEQFF. In DNA, the CDR3 is TGTGCCAGCAGTTACTCGAGACTAGCGGGGGCCAATGAGCAGTTCTTC. V gene TRBV6-6 combines with J gene TRBJ2-1; 12 bases agree with TRBD2. V shed 0 bases and J 6 bases; nucleotides not matched to a gene: 3. The CDR3 totals 16 residues. Germline CDR1 reads MNHNY; CDR2 reads SVGAGI (reference sequence).

V usage is TRBV21-1 and J usage is TRBJ2-1; the table's D call TRBD2 went unverified against the DNA. TRBV21-1 is annotated as a pseudogene. CDR3 length equals 14 residues. The CDR3 loop is CASSKEAGGNEQFF. CDR3 DNA: TGTGCCAGCAGCAAAGAAGCGGGGGGCAATGAGCAGTTCTTC.

The V gene is TRBV7-2, the J gene TRBJ1-2, with 9 bases identical to TRBD1. This CDR3 has 13 residues. The V and J ends lost 4 bases and 5 bases, in that order; junction bases with no gene match: 2. The germline V gene encodes CDR1 SGHTA and CDR2 FQGNSA. DNA for the CDR3: TGTGCCAGCAGCTATGGACAGGGGTATGGCTACACCTTC. It yields the protein CASSYGQGYGYTF. Supplemented by reference TRBV7-2 and TRBJ1-2, the full variable domain reads GAGVSQSPSNKVTEKGKDVELRCDPISGHTALYWYRQSLGQGLEFLIYFQGNSAPDKSGLPSDRFSAERTGGSVSTLTIQRTQQEDSAVYLCASSYGQGYGYTFGSGTRLTVV.

The chain has TRBV14 and TRBJ2-2; 8 nucleotides match TRBD1. After removal of 1 base from V and 1 base from J, the junction contained 2 bases not matched to a gene. The germline CDR1 and CDR2 sequences are SGHDN and FVKESK. This CDR3 region has 16 residues. CDR3 region: CASSQVGTGNTGELFF. In DNA form, the CDR3 reads TGTGCCAGCAGCCAAGTTGGGACAGGGAACACCGGGGAGCTGTTTTTT. Variable domain in full (rest from reference TRBV14 and TRBJ2-2): EAGVTQFPSHSVIEKGQTVTLRCDPISGHDNLYWYRRVMGKEIKFLLHFVKESKQDESGMPNNRFLAERTGGTYSTLKVQPAELEDSGVYFCASSQVGTGNTGELFFGEGSRLTVL.

The chain carries TRBV6-6 and TRBJ1-2; D perhaps matches TRBD1 (6 bases). The CDR3 totals 14 residues. Germline CDR1 and CDR2: MNHNY and SVGAGI (reference sequence). The germline V and J ends were trimmed by 7 bases and 2 bases, with 14 bases remaining between them. In DNA form, the CDR3 reads TGTGCCAGCACCCCCTCGGACAGAAACTATGGCTACACCTTC. Protein sequence: CASTPSDRNYGYTF.

CDR3: CASSPDRVFDSPLHF. CDR3 sequence (DNA): TGTGCCAGCAGCCCAGACAGGGTCTTCGATTCACCCCTCCACTTT. The rearrangement links TRBV2 to TRBJ1-6; TRBD1 matches 7 bases. This CDR3 is built from 15 residues. Trimming took 6 bases from V and 8 from J; bases not matched to a gene: 10. In germline, CDR1 is SNHLY, CDR2 FYNNEI.

This clone is medium-sized in the sample. The chain employs TRBV4-3 and TRBJ1-2; TRBD1 matches 7 bases. After removal of 3 bases from V and 2 bases from J, the junction contained 3 bases not matched to a gene. From germline, CDR1 is LGHNA and CDR2 YSLEER. The CDR3 length is 14 residues. CDR3 sequence: CASSQGQQNYGYTF. In DNA, the CDR3 is TGCGCCAGCAGCCAGGGACAGCAGAACTATGGCTACACCTTC.

The J gene is TRBJ1-2, the V gene TRBV19; perhaps TRBD1 as D (5 bases). CDR3 length: 17 amino acids. Per germline, CDR1 LNHDA and CDR2 SQIVND (reference sequence). V dropped 5 bases and J dropped 3 bases, with 22 bases sitting between them. As DNA, the CDR3 is TGTGCCAGTAGTTCCGCGGGGCGAGCGGAGGGACACTATGGCTACACCTTC. Protein product: CASSSAGRAEGHYGYTF.

The chain combines TRBV7-8 with TRBJ2-7, with 11 bases that match TRBD2. The CDR3 covers 15 residues. J lost 0 bases, V lost 4 bases, and 2 bases had no gene match. Germline CDR1 SGHVS, CDR2 FQNEAQ. CDR3 sequence reads: CASSSSGGHSYEQYF. The CDR3 DNA reads TGTGCCAGCAGCTCTAGCGGGGGGCACTCCTACGAGCAGTACTTC.